Presented here are 29 T cell receptor beta chains from one specimen sequenced in a study of CD8 T cells in Susac syndrome. It was with random hexamers that roughly 0.5 to 1 ug RNA was reverse transcribed. TCRdb passed the immunoSEQ multiplex PCR reads through MiXCR, listing each CDR3 protein once. The sample shows roughly 190,000 distinct CDR3 sequences, roughly 91% of them seen only once. The sequencing input was CD4+ T cells from PBMCs. The receptors stem from a human donor with Susac syndrome.

The V and J genes are TRBV3-1 and TRBJ2-2; D perhaps matches TRBD2 (5 bases). V lost 4 bases, J lost 4 bases, and 10 bases lay in between. The CDR3 covers 14 residues. Germline values: CDR1 LGHDT, CDR2 YNNKEL (reference sequence). In DNA form, the CDR3 reads TGTGCCAGCAGCCGCACTAGTGTCACCGGGGAGCTGTTTTTT. Its translation is CASSRTSVTGELFF.

The chain has TRBV27 and TRBJ2-3; TRBD2 matches 15 bases. The CDR3 has 16 amino acids. Germline values: CDR1 MNHEY, CDR2 SMNVEV (reference sequence). The V and J ends lost 8 bases and 4 bases, in that order; junction bases with no gene match: 7. CDR3 in amino acids: CASRRGTSGRPDTQYF. CDR3 coding DNA: TGTGCCAGCCGGCGCGGGACTAGCGGGAGGCCAGATACGCAGTATTTT.

CDR3 bases: TGCAGTGCTCCAGGTAGAGGAACAGATACGCAGTATTTT. Encoded protein: CSAPGRGTDTQYF. The chain couples TRBV20-1 to TRBJ2-3; D uncertain. CDR3 length equals 13 residues. Germline loops: CDR1 DFQATT, CDR2 SNEGSKA (reference sequence). V lost 5 bases and J 3 bases, leaving 12 bases between the germline ends.

J is TRBJ2-7 and V is TRBV5-1; possible D gene TRBD2, 6 bases. Trimming cost V 5 bases and J 0 bases, with 12 bases left between them. The CDR3 covers 14 residues. CDR1 is SGHRS, CDR2 YFSETQ, per germline. CDR3 DNA: TGCGCCAGCAGTCGGGACTCCATCTCCTACGAGCAGTACTTC. As protein: CASSRDSISYEQYF.

This clonotype was seen only once. This chain joins TRBV14 and TRBJ2-2; 11 bases align to TRBD2. CDR3 length equals 15 residues. V lost 1 base to trimming and J lost 7 bases; unmatched junction nucleotides: 2. The V gene's germline CDR1 is SGHDN and CDR2 FVKESK. CDR3 nucleotides: TGTGCCAGCAGCCAAGTACTAGCGGGAGACGGGGAGCTGTTTTTT. This codes for CASSQVLAGDGELFF.

The chain joins TRBV6-2 or TRBV6-3 to TRBJ2-3; TRBD1 agrees at 9 bases. Germline assignment: CDR1 MNHEY and CDR2 SVGEGT. V gave up 5 bases and J gave up 0 bases; unmatched junction bases: 0. The CDR3 extends over 14 amino acids. The CDR3, as DNA: TGTGCCAGCAGTGACAGGGGGAGCACAGATACGCAGTATTTT. Amino acids: CASSDRGSTDTQYF.

The chain is built from TRBV18 and TRBJ1-5; D is unresolved. The V and J ends lost 3 bases and 0 bases respectively, with 9 bases between them. Germline V CDR1 and CDR2: KGHSH, LQKENI. The CDR3 covers 15 residues. The CDR3 is CASSPSANSNQPQHF. The CDR3 DNA is TGTGCCAGCTCACCGTCAGCGAATAGCAATCAGCCCCAGCATTTT.

This rearrangement joins TRBV12-3 or TRBV12-4 to TRBJ2-7; D might be TRBD1 or TRBD2, each matching 6 bases. The length of the CDR3 is 13 residues. V lost 8 bases and J lost 3, with 14 bases in between. Here the CDR3 DNA reads TGTGCCAGCCGGAGGGACACCCGCTACGAGCAGTACTTC. This sequence encodes CASRRDTRYEQYF.

CDR3 DNA: TGTGCCAGCAGCGCGGGGACAGGGAGCGGAGAGACCCAGTACTTC. It is translated as CASSAGTGSGETQYF. The J gene is TRBJ2-5, the V gene TRBV9; TRBD1 matches 9 bases. Germline CDR1 and CDR2: SGDLS and YYNGEE. Losses at the gene ends were 3 bases for V and 4 bases for J; bases not matched to a gene: 7. CDR3 length: 15 amino acids.

The CDR3 coding sequence is TGTGCCAGCAGCTTACAGATAGGGGATTCACCCCTCCACTTT. It is translated as CASSLQIGDSPLHF. This chain joins TRBV11-2 and TRBJ1-6; tentative D call: TRBD1 (5 bases). Trimming stripped 2 bases from V and 8 bases from J, with 10 bases between. The CDR3 has 14 residues. Germline V gene sequence: CDR1 SGHAT, CDR2 FQNNGV.

The chain combines TRBV19 with TRBJ1-5; D is possibly TRBD1 (5 bases). This CDR3 is built from 16 residues. V dropped 2 bases and J dropped 1 base, with 12 bases sitting between them. CDR1 LNHDA and CDR2 SQIVND come from the germline V gene (reference sequence). The CDR3 nucleotides are TGTGCCAGTAGTATAATCCGGGGGGTGAGCAATCAGCCCCAGCATTTT. Protein sequence: CASSIIRGVSNQPQHF.

The gene calls are TRBV3-1 and TRBJ1-1; D uncertain. Trimming took 2 bases from V and 4 from J, leaving 8 bases between them. Germline assignment: CDR1 LGHDT and CDR2 YNNKEL (reference sequence). This CDR3 comprises 13 residues. This CDR3 reads CASSQQSTTEAFF. DNA of the CDR3: TGTGCCAGCAGCCAACAGAGTACCACTGAAGCTTTCTTT. The complete variable domain, with remaining parts taken from reference TRBV3-1 and TRBJ1-1, reads DTAVSQTPKYLVTQMGNDKSIKCEQNLGHDTMYWYKQDSKKFLKIMFSYNNKELIINETVPNRFSPKSPDKAHLNLHINSLELGDSAVYFCASSQQSTTEAFFGQGTRLTVV.

The rearrangement links TRBV20-1 to TRBJ1-2, with TRBD1 identical over 9 bases. V was pared by 6 bases and J by 2 bases, with 7 bases of the junction left unmatched. This CDR3 is built from 14 residues. Germline V gene data show CDR1 as DFQATT and CDR2 as SNEGSKA (reference sequence). The CDR3 DNA sequence: TGCAGTGCCGCTGCCGGGACAGGGAACTATGGCTACACCTTC. Amino acid sequence: CSAAAGTGNYGYTF.

The gene calls are TRBV19 and TRBJ2-1, with TRBD2 matching 10 bases. Germline trimming cut 3 bases from V and 8 bases from J; bases unmatched to any gene: 7. From germline, CDR1 is LNHDA and CDR2 SQIVND (reference sequence). The CDR3 runs to 15 residues. The CDR3 DNA sequence: TGTGCCAGTAGTATGCGGCTAGCGGGGGCTGATGAGCAGTTCTTC. Protein sequence: CASSMRLAGADEQFF. Looking up the rest from reference TRBV19 and TRBJ2-1 gives the full variable domain: DGGITQSPKYLFRKEGQNVTLSCEQNLNHDAMYWYRQDPGQGLRLIYYSQIVNDFQKGDIAEGYSVSREKKESFPLTVTSAQKNPTAFYLCASSMRLAGADEQFFGPGTRLTVL.

The V gene is TRBV6-5, the J gene TRBJ2-1; 8 bases line up with TRBD2. After removal of 8 bases from V and 4 bases from J, the junction contained 10 bases not matched to a gene. CDR1 MNHEY and CDR2 SVGAGI come from the germline V gene. The CDR3 has 15 amino acids. DNA of the CDR3: TGTGCCAGCTCCGGTCCGGGAGGGGTTTACAATGAGCAGTTCTTC. It specifies CASSGPGGVYNEQFF.

This clonotype was recorded only once. CDR3 coding DNA: TGTGCCAGCAGGTACAGGGGAATGAACACTGAAGCTTTCTTT. This encodes CASRYRGMNTEAFF. The V call is TRBV2, the J call TRBJ1-1; 7 bases agree with TRBD1. This CDR3 is 14 amino acids long. With 6 bases clipped from V and 0 bases from J, the junction kept 4 bases outside the gene matches. Germline CDR1 reads SNHLY; CDR2 reads FYNNEI.

The J gene is TRBJ1-1, the V gene TRBV18; 7 positions agree with TRBD1. This CDR3 is built from 14 residues. From germline, CDR1 is KGHSH and CDR2 LQKENI. Trimming at V came to 3 bases and at J to 3 bases, leaving 4 bases not matched to a gene. CDR3 region: CASSPRQGDTEAFF. The CDR3 DNA reads TGTGCCAGCTCACCTCGGCAGGGGGACACTGAAGCTTTCTTT.

V and J are TRBV24-1 and TRBJ2-3; D is uncertain. V was cut by 8 bases and J by 0 bases, with 8 bases left in between. This CDR3 contains 13 residues. The V gene's germline CDR1 is KGHDR and CDR2 SFDVKD. The DNA of the CDR3 is TGTGCCACCAAAGCACTCAGCACAGATACGCAGTATTTT. It specifies CATKALSTDTQYF.

The rearrangement links TRBV10-3 to TRBJ2-5; the D gene is possibly TRBD2 (6 bases). CDR1 is ENHRY and CDR2 is SYGVKD in the germline V gene. The V end lost 4 bases, the J end lost 2 bases, and 14 bases lay between the germline ends. The CDR3 is 15 residues long. The DNA of the CDR3 is TGTGCCATCAGTGGAGTTCGCGGGATGCAAGAGACCCAGTACTTC. Translation gives CAISGVRGMQETQYF.

The J gene is TRBJ2-7, the V gene TRBV29-1, with 7 bases lining up with TRBD1. The J segment lost 5 bases and the V segment lost 3 bases, leaving 1 base of the junction unmatched. Per germline, CDR1 SQVTM and CDR2 ANQGSEA. This CDR3 has 11 amino acids. CDR3: CSVDRGHEQYF. The DNA for the CDR3 is TGCAGCGTTGATAGGGGGCACGAGCAGTACTTC.

J is TRBJ1-2 and V is TRBV5-1; a possible D gene is TRBD1 (5 bases). The length of the CDR3 is 16 residues. The V gene lost 4 bases and the J gene lost 4 bases, with 20 bases spanning the gap. Germline V gene sequence: CDR1 SGHRS, CDR2 YFSETQ. CDR3: CASSPQGRGGSYGYTF. The DNA for the CDR3 is TGCGCCAGCAGCCCCCAAGGAAGGGGAGGGTCCTATGGCTACACCTTC.

This chain joins TRBV14 and TRBJ2-3; 9 bases match TRBD2. The CDR3 covers 17 residues. With 4 bases clipped from V and 4 bases from J, the junction kept 12 bases outside the gene matches. Per germline, CDR1 SGHDN and CDR2 FVKESK. The CDR3 here is CASSPYSGRSKADTQYF. Here the CDR3 DNA reads TGTGCCAGCAGCCCCTATAGCGGGAGATCTAAGGCAGATACGCAGTATTTT. Together with reference TRBV14 and TRBJ2-3, the CDR3 gives the full variable domain: EAGVTQFPSHSVIEKGQTVTLRCDPISGHDNLYWYRRVMGKEIKFLLHFVKESKQDESGMPNNRFLAERTGGTYSTLKVQPAELEDSGVYFCASSPYSGRSKADTQYFGPGTRLTVL.

The rearrangement links TRBV5-4 to TRBJ2-2; TRBD1 or TRBD2 may be the D gene (6 bases each). Between the trimmed V and J ends, which lost 5 bases and 7 bases, there was a span of 21 bases. Germline V gene sequence: CDR1 SGHNT, CDR2 YYREEE (reference sequence). The CDR3 loop spans 16 amino acids. Here the CDR3 reads CASSLIASGAGGELFF. The CDR3 DNA sequence: TGTGCCAGCAGTCTAATCGCTTCGGGGGCCGGCGGGGAGCTGTTTTTT.

The chain has TRBV12-3 or TRBV12-4 and TRBJ1-1; no clear D. This CDR3 region has 13 residues. Trimming shortened V by 1 base and J by 5 bases, and 8 bases separated the two germline ends. As DNA, the CDR3 is TGTGCCAGCAGTTTAGAGACTAGAACTGAAGCTTTCTTT. Protein product: CASSLETRTEAFF.

This clonotype has only a few counts. This sequence joins TRBV5-8 and TRBJ2-5, with TRBD2 matching over 9 bases. This CDR3 is 14 amino acids long. Germline-derived CDR1 and CDR2 are SGHTS and YDEGEE. The ends lost 2 bases at V and 2 bases at J; junction bases unmatched: 1. CDR3 sequence: CASSFGLAQETQYF. The CDR3, as DNA: TGTGCCAGCAGCTTCGGACTAGCGCAAGAGACCCAGTACTTC.

The rearrangement uses TRBV10-2 and TRBJ2-3; tentatively, D is TRBD2 (5 bases). Trimming took 8 bases from V and 0 from J, leaving 12 bases between them. The germline V gene encodes CDR1 WSHSY and CDR2 SAAADI. This CDR3 has 14 residues. The CDR3 is CASRLISSTDTQYF. The CDR3 DNA is TGCGCCAGCCGACTAATCAGTAGCACAGATACGCAGTATTTT.

This sequence joins TRBV5-1 and TRBJ1-5; D call uncertain. V gave up 4 bases and J gave up 7 bases, with 12 bases separating them. The CDR3 loop spans 13 amino acids. CDR1 is SGHRS and CDR2 is YFSETQ in the germline V gene. The DNA for the CDR3 is TGCGCCAGCAGCCCTAACAGCGAGCAGCCCCAGCATTTT. Amino acid sequence: CASSPNSEQPQHF. The full variable domain, with the rest looked up from reference TRBV5-1 and TRBJ1-5, is KAGVTQTPRYLIKTRGQQVTLSCSPISGHRSVSWYQQTPGQGLQFLFEYFSETQRNKGNFPGRFSGRQFSNSRSEMNVSTLELGDSALYLCASSPNSEQPQHFGDGTRLSIL.

The rearrangement uses TRBV2 and TRBJ2-2, with D possibly matching TRBD1 (6 bases). CDR1 is SNHLY, CDR2 FYNNEI, per germline. This CDR3 is 15 amino acids long. V lost 2 bases, J lost 5 bases, and 12 bases lay in between. CDR3: CASSEMGHPTGELFF. The CDR3 DNA follows: TGTGCCAGCAGTGAAATGGGACACCCGACCGGGGAGCTGTTTTTT. Together with reference TRBV2 and TRBJ2-2, the CDR3 gives the full variable domain: EPEVTQTPSHQVTQMGQEVILRCVPISNHLYFYWYRQILGQKVEFLVSFYNNEISEKSEIFDDQFSVERPDGSNFTLKIRSTKLEDSAMYFCASSEMGHPTGELFFGEGSRLTVL.

A few counts support this clonotype. This rearrangement joins TRBV6-1 to TRBJ2-6; possibly TRBD1 for D (5 bases). There are 15 residues in the CDR3. V was cut by 4 bases and J by 4 bases, with 11 bases left in between. Germline CDR1 is MNHNS and CDR2 is SASEGT. CDR3 sequence (DNA): TGTGCCAGCAGTGGAAGGGGTGGAGGGGCCAACGTCCTGACTTTC. Translating it yields CASSGRGGGANVLTF.